Detailed here is one T cell receptor beta chain. Aged 18 to 65, the patients had hyperthyroidism that was newly diagnosed and had lasted under 2 months. The record originates from a study of T cells in Graves' hyperthyroidism and ophthalmopathy. TCR beta CDR3 region amplification was performed from RNA transcripts. TCR CDR3 underwent first-round RT-PCR with the HTBI primer set. TCRdb recomputed calls from the multiplex PCR reads with MiXCR, one row per CDR3 protein. The sample includes almost 600,000 distinct CDR3 sequences, roughly 50% of them seen just once. This sequence originates from a woman aged 18-29 years with Graves' hyperthyroidism. The sample comprised peripheral blood or thyroid tissue (not recorded which).

The CDR3: CASSLKEGTPQHF. The CDR3 DNA reads TGTGCCAGCAGCTTAAAAGAGGGGACGCCCCAGCATTTT. The rearrangement links TRBV7-9 to TRBJ1-5; possibly TRBD1 for D (5 bases). Germline V lookup: CDR1 SEHNR, CDR2 FQNEAQ (reference sequence). Deletions cut 2 bases from V and 9 bases from J, with 11 bases between. The CDR3 consists of 13 residues.